One and the same sample provided the 13 T cell receptor beta chains below, sequenced in a study of blood T cell repertoires in COVID-19. Here immunoSEQ multiplex PCR was the method, and the copy in TCRdb shows in-frame clones only, minus some. The sample contains about 150,000 clones, about 80% of which appear only once. Sequencing was performed on PBMCs or T cells enriched from blood (not recorded which). The receptors originated from a woman aged 45-60 years who had recovered from COVID-19.

J is TRBJ2-3 and V is TRBV7-9; unclear D gene. The germline V gene encodes CDR1 SEHNR and CDR2 FQNEAQ (reference sequence). CDR3 length: 13 amino acids. V was cut by 0 bases and J by 2 bases, with 3 bases left in between. In nucleotides, the CDR3 is TGTGCCAGCAGCTTAGCACACACAGATACGCAGTATTTT. It codes for CASSLAHTDTQYF.

V usage is TRBV9 and J usage is TRBJ2-2; unclear D gene. Deletions cut 0 bases from V and 7 bases from J, with 10 bases between. Germline lookup yields CDR1 SGDLS and CDR2 YYNGEE. The CDR3 runs to 14 residues. The CDR3 coding sequence is TGTGCCAGCAGCGTAGCCACCCCGGGCGGGGAGCTGTTTTTT. Translating gives CASSVATPGGELFF.

V gene TRBV28 combines with J gene TRBJ2-1, with 9 bases matching TRBD1. The CDR3 totals 15 residues. J was trimmed by 5 bases and V by 6 bases; bases with no gene match: 8. Germline lookup yields CDR1 MDHEN and CDR2 SYDVKM. This CDR3 reads CASRLTGQGNNEQFF. CDR3 DNA sequence: TGTGCCAGCAGGTTGACGGGACAGGGAAACAATGAGCAGTTCTTC.

The CDR3 DNA reads TGTGCCAGCAATCGTCAGACCGGGGAGCTGTTTTTT. It encodes CASNRQTGELFF. V gene TRBV9 combines with J gene TRBJ2-2; unclear D gene. Germline V gene sequence: CDR1 SGDLS, CDR2 YYNGEE. This CDR3 contains 12 residues. V was shortened by 6 bases and J by 5 bases, with 8 bases between the two germline ends.

The chain recombines TRBV28 with TRBJ1-1; D call uncertain. This CDR3 comprises 12 residues. V was trimmed by 2 bases and J by 10 bases, leaving 11 bases between them. Germline-derived CDR1 and CDR2 are MDHEN and SYDVKM. CDR3 loop: CASSLRGSLAFF. The CDR3 DNA reads TGTGCCAGCAGTTTAAGAGGTAGTTTAGCTTTCTTT.

This clone came up a few times. The chain employs TRBV2 and TRBJ2-2, with 11 positions matching TRBD1. This CDR3 is built from 16 residues. Germline CDR1 SNHLY, CDR2 FYNNEI. The V segment lost 7 bases and the J segment 6 bases; nucleotides outside the gene matches: 10. The CDR3 loop is CASTFGQGAGAGELFF. In DNA, the CDR3 is TGTGCCAGCACCTTCGGACAGGGGGCCGGGGCCGGGGAGCTGTTTTTT. The entire variable domain, with the rest obtained from reference TRBV2 and TRBJ2-2, is as follows: EPEVTQTPSHQVTQMGQEVILRCVPISNHLYFYWYRQILGQKVEFLVSFYNNEISEKSEIFDDQFSVERPDGSNFTLKIRSTKLEDSAMYFCASTFGQGAGAGELFFGEGSRLTVL.

The chain uses TRBV3-1 (or the pseudogene TRBV3-2) and TRBJ2-7; TRBD2 aligns across 7 bases. V dropped 10 bases and J dropped 3; count of bases not matched to a gene: 15. Germline CDR1 reads LGHDT; CDR2 reads YNNKEL (reference sequence). The CDR3 extends over 15 amino acids. CDR3 in DNA: TGTGCCACCACTCCCGGGACTACTGGCAGCTACGAGCAGTACTTC. Its translation: CATTPGTTGSYEQYF.

This clone showed up just once. The chain couples TRBV7-2 to TRBJ1-1; D may be TRBD1 (6 bases). CDR1 is SGHTA and CDR2 is FQGNSA in the germline V gene. This CDR3 is built from 15 residues. V dropped 6 bases and J dropped 0 bases, with 14 bases sitting between them. The CDR3, as DNA: TGTGCCAGCAGGCAGACAGGTCTCATGAACACTGAAGCTTTCTTT. It is translated as CASRQTGLMNTEAFF.

J is TRBJ2-5 and V is TRBV28, with 14 bases fitting TRBD2. Germline-derived CDR1 and CDR2 are MDHEN and SYDVKM. CDR3 length: 16 amino acids. Trimming cost V 4 bases and J 5 bases; bases outside gene matches: 6. The CDR3 DNA reads TGTGCCAGCAGTTCGACTAGCGGGGGGGCGAGGGAGACCCAGTACTTC. As protein: CASSSTSGGARETQYF. Drawing the rest from reference TRBV28 and TRBJ2-5, the complete variable domain is DVKVTQSSRYLVKRTGEKVFLECVQDMDHENMFWYRQDPGLGLRLIYFSYDVKMKEKGDIPEGYSVSREKKERFSLILESASTNQTSMYLCASSSTSGGARETQYFGPGTRLLVL.

CDR3 sequence (DNA): TGTGCCAGCTCACCACTCTTCCAAGAGACCCAGTACTTC. It is translated as CASSPLFQETQYF. J is TRBJ2-5 and V is TRBV18; D is undetermined. This CDR3 comprises 13 residues. Trimming stripped 1 base from V and 1 base from J, with 4 bases between. The germline CDR1 and CDR2 sequences are KGHSH and LQKENI.

V and J are TRBV30 and TRBJ2-2, with a tentative D call TRBD1 (6 bases). This CDR3 is 13 amino acids long. CDR1 GTSNPN and CDR2 SVGIG come from the germline V gene (reference sequence). Trimming took off 5 bases at V and 4 bases at J, with 11 bases between the two ends. The CDR3 region has the DNA TGTGCCTGGCAAACAGGGTTCACCGGGGAGCTGTTTTTT. Protein product: CAWQTGFTGELFF. The variable domain in full, with the rest retrieved from reference TRBV30 and TRBJ2-2, is SQTIHQWPATLVQPVGSPLSLECTVEGTSNPNLYWYRQAAGRGLQLLFYSVGIGQISSEVPQNLSASRPQDRQFILSSKKLLLSDSGFYLCAWQTGFTGELFFGEGSRLTVL.

The V call is TRBV5-5, the J call TRBJ2-7; D not resolved. Per the germline V gene, CDR1 is SGHKS and CDR2 is YYEKEE (reference sequence). CDR3 length: 14 residues. Between the trimmed V and J ends, which lost 0 bases and 2 bases, there was a span of 9 bases. DNA for the CDR3: TGTGCCAGCAGCTTGGTCCCCCTTACCTACGAGCAGTACTTC. Translating it yields CASSLVPLTYEQYF.

The chain couples TRBV5-1 to TRBJ1-3; D is perhaps TRBD1 (5 bases). This CDR3 region has 16 residues. Germline CDR1 reads SGHRS; CDR2 reads YFSETQ. Trimming removed 0 bases at V and 3 bases at J, with 13 bases between. CDR3 DNA: TGCGCCAGCAGCTTGGCCGGGGGGATGGTTGGAAACACCATATATTTT. Protein product: CASSLAGGMVGNTIYF.